This T cell receptor (beta chain) was sequenced in a study of response to subunit inactivated influenza vaccine. MiXCR was run by TCRdb on the RT-PCR reads, yielding one entry per CDR3 protein. This sample has 180,000 or so distinct CDR3 sequences; approximately 12% occur once, and the top ten carry over 25%. This CDR3 is 12 amino acids long. Trimming took 1 base from V and 4 from J, leaving 5 bases between them. The sample was also linked to a second study, of T cells expressing NK-cell markers. That source reports: UMIs were included in TCR beta cDNA generated by 5'RACE template switching. Several experiments confined sorting to alpha-beta TCR T cells with an anti-gamma-delta TCR antibody. In a few donors, these clonotypes also led the CD3+CD56-NKG2C+ fraction.

The chain has TRBV12-3 or TRBV12-4 and TRBJ2-7; no clear D. Sequenced material: CD8+ T cells sorted from PBMCs, taken about 12 days after vaccination. This clonotype was sampled from a man between 50 and 59 years old who received an inactivated influenza vaccine. The CDR3 loop reads CASSLVAYEQYF. For the CDR3, the DNA is TGTGCCAGCAGTTTAGTTGCTTACGAGCAGTACTTC.